Listed here are 6 T cell receptor beta chains from one sample, sequenced in a study of cytomegalovirus exposure and HLA in healthy donors. The data were produced by immunoSEQ multiplex PCR, yet TCRdb's version contains in-frame clones alone and is incomplete. The sample lists tens of thousands of clones, about nine tenths seen once, with roughly 1.9% in the top ten. Sequencing was carried out using PBMCs. The receptors shown here come from a man aged 30 to 39 in good health and CMV-seronegative.

This clone was recorded a few times. The chain has TRBV7-9 and TRBJ1-2; no clear D. V lost 1 base and J 4 bases, leaving 16 bases between the germline ends. The germline CDR1 and CDR2 sequences are SEHNR and FQNEAQ (reference sequence). The CDR3 has 16 residues. The CDR3 DNA is TGTGCCAGCAGCTTAGAAGGGCTGAGGCGGGTCTATGGCTACACCTTC. This codes for CASSLEGLRRVYGYTF.

The chain is built from TRBV5-4 and TRBJ2-1, with D maybe TRBD2 (5 bases). Germline lookup yields CDR1 SGHNT and CDR2 YYREEE (reference sequence). Deletions cut 4 bases from V and 6 bases from J, with 17 bases between. This CDR3 comprises 15 residues. This CDR3 reads CASSDYRIGGNEQFF. The CDR3 bases are TGTGCCAGCAGCGACTACCGAATAGGTGGCAATGAGCAGTTCTTC.

The V and J genes are TRBV6-6 and TRBJ2-1; no firm D call. This CDR3 region has 12 residues. V lost 5 bases and J lost 10, with 12 bases in between. Germline lookup yields CDR1 MNHNY and CDR2 SVGAGI (reference sequence). As DNA, the CDR3 is TGTGCCAGCAGTCACATGGAGTGGGAGCAGTTCTTC. Residues: CASSHMEWEQFF.

The chain joins TRBV6-4 to TRBJ2-2; 9 nucleotides align to TRBD1. The CDR3 loop spans 16 amino acids. The V and J ends lost 4 bases and 4 bases, in that order; junction bases with no gene match: 7. The germline gives CDR1 MRHNA, CDR2 SNTAGT. The CDR3 spells CASSAGHRGPTGELFF. The CDR3 nucleotides read TGTGCCAGCAGTGCCGGGCACAGGGGGCCCACCGGGGAGCTGTTTTTT.

This sequence joins TRBV4-1 and TRBJ2-5, with TRBD2 matching over 11 bases. The V gene end was trimmed by 4 bases and the J gene end by 2 bases; junction bases not matched to a gene: 18. Germline CDR1 reads MGHRA; CDR2 reads YSYEKL. This CDR3 has 20 amino acids. The DNA of the CDR3 is TGCGCCAGCAGCCCACACCCCGGCATTAGGCGACTAGCGGGGCAAGAGACCCAGTACTTC. Translating it yields CASSPHPGIRRLAGQETQYF.

The rearrangement uses TRBV16 and TRBJ1-4; possibly TRBD1 for D (5 bases). The V end was cut by 4 bases, the J end by 4 bases, with 10 bases between. In germline, CDR1 is KGHSY, CDR2 FQNENV. CDR3 size: 14 residues. CDR3 bases: TGTGCCAGCAGCCGGGGGGACCTTAATGAAAAACTGTTTTTT. Amino acids: CASSRGDLNEKLFF.